These T cell receptor beta chains were read from a single sample in a study of shared clonotypes between healthy human individuals. TCRdb keeps only in-frame clones here, not all; method: immunoSEQ multiplex PCR. The data show about 1 million clones, about 76% seen once. Sequences were obtained from memory CD4+ T cells sorted from blood. The receptors here all came from a young man in good health. Both conserved end residues are part of each CDR3. Each record gives: D gene, J gene, clone size, V gene, CDR3 DNA, CDR3 protein. The D gene is left open where the match is weak. Clone size is not always given. Where it is, it says once, few, many or a class for expanded clones.

>NA|TRBJ2-4|NA|TRBV27
TGTGCCAGCAGCACCGGGGAGCCAGCCAAAAACATTCAGTACTTC
CASSTGEPAKNIQYF
>TRBD1|TRBJ2-7|few|TRBV5-1
TGCGCCAGCAGGACCGGGACAGGGCCCGAGCAGTACTTC
CASRTGTGPEQYF
>TRBD2|TRBJ2-7|NA|TRBV6-1
TGTGCCAGCGCCTGGGCGGGGGGGCCGATAAACGAGCAGTACTTC
CASAWAGGPINEQYF
>TRBD2|TRBJ2-7|once|TRBV25-1
TGTGCCAGCAGCGGACTAGCGGGGAGTTCCTACGAGCAGTACTTC
CASSGLAGSSYEQYF
>NA|TRBJ2-1|NA|TRBV30
TGTGCCTGGAGTGCGCTAGCCGATGAGCAGTTCTTC
CAWSALADEQFF
>NA|TRBJ2-7|NA|TRBV2
TGTGCCAGCAGTGATTTTAGTGTAGCGGTCTACGAGCAGTACTTC
CASSDFSVAVYEQYF
>TRBD2|TRBJ2-1|NA|TRBV18
TGTGCCAGCTGGGGCGGGAGGGCCCACAATGAGCAGTTCTTC
CASWGGRAHNEQFF
>TRBD2|TRBJ2-7|NA|TRBV4-3
TGCGCCAGCAGCCCGGGACTAGCGAGGGAGCAGTACTTC
CASSPGLAREQYF
>NA|TRBJ2-2|NA|TRBV2
TGTGCCAGCAGCCCCGGTCGAGGCGGGGAGCTGTTTTTT
CASSPGRGGELFF
>NA|TRBJ1-6|NA|TRBV7-8
TGTGCCAGCAGCCGGAATACACGAAATTCACCCCTCCACTTT
CASSRNTRNSPLHF
>NA|TRBJ1-2|NA|TRBV27
TGTGCCAGCAGAAATCCAGGGGTTAACTATGGCTACACCTTC
CASRNPGVNYGYTF
>NA|TRBJ1-2|NA|TRBV5-1
TGCGCCAGCAGCTTGATGTCCCGGGGCACCTATGGCTACACCTTC
CASSLMSRGTYGYTF
>NA|TRBJ1-1|NA|TRBV6-5
TGTGCCACCAGGGAGTCCGGGAACACTGAAGCTTTCTTT
CATRESGNTEAFF
>NA|TRBJ1-5|NA|TRBV7-2
TGTGCCAGCAGCCCCCACACGCAGGTAGGACCCCAGCATTTT
CASSPHTQVGPQHF
>NA|TRBJ1-4|NA|TRBV4-1
TGCGCCAGCAGCCCAGGCAGACAGTTCACTAATGAAAAACTGTTTTTT
CASSPGRQFTNEKLFF
>NA|TRBJ1-5|NA|TRBV4-3
TGCGCCAGCAGCCAAGCTTGGGATCAGCCCCAGCATTTT
CASSQAWDQPQHF
>TRBD2|TRBJ2-5|NA|TRBV7-7
TGTGCTAGCAGCTCGGGACTAGCGGGAGAGACCCAGTACTTC
CASSSGLAGETQYF
>TRBD2|TRBJ2-3|NA|TRBV19
TGTGCCAGTACGCGGGGGGGCCAAATTGAAGATACGCAGTATTTT
CASTRGGQIEDTQYF
>NA|TRBJ2-7|once|TRBV9
TGTGCCAGCAGCGTACGGGACTTTTCGTCCTACGAGCAGTACTTC
CASSVRDFSSYEQYF
>TRBD2|TRBJ2-3|NA|TRBV7-2
TGTGCCAGCAGCTTAGAGACTAGCGGCACAGATACGCAGTATTTT
CASSLETSGTDTQYF